This entry lists 21 T cell receptor beta chains sequenced from one sample in a study of cytomegalovirus exposure and HLA in healthy donors. The primer mix had 60 Vbeta and 13 Jbeta primers. Only in-frame clones appear in the TCRdb table, and some are missing; sequencing was by immunoSEQ multiplex PCR. The data show 100,000 to 150,000 clones, roughly 82% seen once. The sample was PBMCs. The receptors were sampled from a middle-aged woman in good health and CMV-seropositive.

This clone was detected once. The chain carries TRBV6-5 and TRBJ2-2; a possible D gene is TRBD1 (5 bases). V dropped 10 bases and J dropped 3 bases, with 12 bases sitting between them. The CDR3 runs 13 residues. Germline V gives CDR1 MNHEY, CDR2 SVGAGI. CDR3: CAISQGYTGELFF. The CDR3 DNA sequence: TGTGCCATAAGCCAGGGATACACCGGGGAGCTGTTTTTT.

The chain is built from TRBV28 and TRBJ2-7; D is ambiguous. The ends were cut back, 8 bases at V and 1 base at J, with 6 bases in the middle. The CDR3 sequence is 11 residues long. CDR1 and CDR2 from the germline V gene are MDHEN and SYDVKM. The CDR3 here is CASSFSYEQYF. The CDR3 coding sequence is TGTGCCAGCTCATTTTCCTACGAGCAGTACTTC.

V is TRBV30 and J is TRBJ2-6; D gene uncertain. V lost 0 bases and J lost 0, with 18 bases in between. The germline V gene has CDR1 GTSNPN and CDR2 SVGIG (reference sequence). CDR3 size: 19 residues. DNA for the CDR3: TGTGCCTGGAGTGTATTGCCCACCAGGCAACTCTCTGGGGCCAACGTCCTGACTTTC. Amino acids: CAWSVLPTRQLSGANVLTF. The full variable domain, in which reference TRBV30 and TRBJ2-6 provide the parts outside the CDR3, is SQTIHQWPATLVQPVGSPLSLECTVEGTSNPNLYWYRQAAGRGLQLLFYSVGIGQISSEVPQNLSASRPQDRQFILSSKKLLLSDSGFYLCAWSVLPTRQLSGANVLTFGAGSRLTVL.

This rearrangement joins TRBV7-9 to TRBJ2-6; D is unclear. This CDR3 has 16 residues. Germline V lookup: CDR1 SEHNR, CDR2 FQNEAQ (reference sequence). V was pared by 1 base and J by 0 bases, with 7 bases between. The CDR3 region has the DNA TGTGCCAGCAGCTTAGATAAACACTCTGGGGCCAACGTCCTGACTTTC. Translated, it gives CASSLDKHSGANVLTF. The full variable domain, its missing parts supplied by reference TRBV7-9 and TRBJ2-6, is DTGVSQNPRHKITKRGQNVTFRCDPISEHNRLYWYRQTLGQGPEFLTYFQNEAQLEKSRLLSDRFSAERPKGSFSTLEIQRTEQGDSAMYLCASSLDKHSGANVLTFGAGSRLTVL.

The genes are TRBV5-4 and TRBJ1-2; D unresolved. The CDR3 is 13 residues long. Trimming left V 7 bases short and J 8 bases short, with 18 bases between. CDR1 SGHNT and CDR2 YYREEE come from the germline V gene (reference sequence). As DNA, the CDR3 is TGTGCCAGCTTTCCGGGCGGGGTTGCCGGCTACACCTTC. It codes for CASFPGGVAGYTF.

The V and J genes are TRBV19 and TRBJ2-1; weak D call: TRBD2 (6 bases). Trimming took off 2 bases at V and 8 bases at J, with 16 bases between the two ends. The germline CDR1 and CDR2 sequences are LNHDA and SQIVND (reference sequence). This CDR3 region has 15 residues. In DNA form, the CDR3 reads TGTGCCAGTAGTATAAGGGGACTGGAAGGCGATGAGCAGTTCTTC. Its protein is CASSIRGLEGDEQFF.

The chain links TRBV25-1 to TRBJ2-5; the match to TRBD1 covers 8 bases. Germline-derived CDR1 and CDR2 are MGHDK and SYGVNS. Unmatched junction bases numbered 0, after V lost 5 bases and J lost 4 bases. This CDR3 is built from 12 residues. For the CDR3, the DNA is TGTGCCAGCAGTACAGGGGGAGAGACCCAGTACTTC. Its translation: CASSTGGETQYF.

The chain employs TRBV5-1 and TRBJ1-1; a possible D gene is TRBD1 (5 bases). V lost 1 base and J 4 bases, leaving 11 bases between the germline ends. The length of the CDR3 is 14 residues. Germline values: CDR1 SGHRS, CDR2 YFSETQ. The CDR3 sequence is CASSLFPGGTEAFF. As DNA, the CDR3 is TGCGCCAGCAGCTTGTTCCCCGGGGGCACTGAAGCTTTCTTT.

This clone has just a few counts. This chain joins TRBV9 and TRBJ2-1; TRBD2 agrees at 8 bases. V was pared by 3 bases and J by 9 bases, with 14 bases of the junction left unmatched. Germline V gene lookup returns CDR1 SGDLS and CDR2 YYNGEE. The CDR3 has 16 residues. For the CDR3, the DNA is TGTGCCAGCAGCGGTAACAGGACTAGCATAGATAGTGAGCAGTTCTTC. Its protein product is CASSGNRTSIDSEQFF.

Only one count was recorded for this clone. The V gene is TRBV27, the J gene TRBJ2-7, with 12 nucleotides matching TRBD2. The CDR3 runs 15 residues. The germline gives CDR1 MNHEY, CDR2 SMNVEV (reference sequence). The trim removed 2 bases at V and 6 bases at J, leaving 5 bases unmatched. For the CDR3, the DNA is TGTGCCAGCAGTTTAGGACTAGCGGGGAGTTCCGAGCAGTACTTC. Translating gives CASSLGLAGSSEQYF.

For the CDR3, the DNA is TGCGCCAGCAGCCAAGATCTGGGACAGGGAGGAGATACGCAGTATTTT. It codes for CASSQDLGQGGDTQYF. The genes are TRBV4-3 and TRBJ2-3; 9 bases are a match to TRBD1. V was pared by 0 bases and J by 5 bases, with 6 bases of the junction left unmatched. The CDR3 runs 16 residues. Germline V CDR1 and CDR2: LGHNA, YSLEER.

Only a few counts were recorded for this clone. The rearrangement uses TRBV15 and TRBJ2-1, with 7 bases aligning to TRBD1. This CDR3 is built from 15 residues. Germline V gene sequence: CDR1 LNHNV, CDR2 YYDKDF (reference sequence). V was clipped by 6 bases and J by 3 bases; unmatched bases: 8. CDR3: CATRTTGTVYNEQFF. The CDR3 DNA is TGTGCCACCAGAACTACCGGGACAGTCTACAATGAGCAGTTCTTC.

The chain carries TRBV5-4 and TRBJ1-1, with D possibly matching TRBD1 (6 bases). CDR1 and CDR2 from the germline V gene are SGHNT and YYREEE (reference sequence). This CDR3 contains 13 residues. The V end was cut by 4 bases, the J end by 1 base, with 8 bases between. CDR3 nucleotides: TGTGCCAGCAGCCCGGGACAGAACACTGAAGCTTTCTTT. Residues: CASSPGQNTEAFF.

The genes are TRBV7-2 and TRBJ2-1; the D gene is possibly TRBD2 (9 bases). V was trimmed by 5 bases and J by 1 base, leaving 21 bases between them. From germline, CDR1 is SGHTA and CDR2 FQGNSA. CDR3 length equals 18 residues. The CDR3 here is CASSPQGVAGVSYNEQFF. The CDR3 region has the DNA TGTGCCAGCAGCCCACAGGGGGTAGCGGGGGTTTCCTACAATGAGCAGTTCTTC. The variable domain in full, completed from reference TRBV7-2 and TRBJ2-1, reads GAGVSQSPSNKVTEKGKDVELRCDPISGHTALYWYRQSLGQGLEFLIYFQGNSAPDKSGLPSDRFSAERTGGSVSTLTIQRTQQEDSAVYLCASSPQGVAGVSYNEQFFGPGTRLTVL.

This clone was observed a few times. This chain joins TRBV4-2 and TRBJ2-7; 9 bases are a match to TRBD2. Germline CDR1 reads LGHNA; CDR2 reads YNFKEQ. V was clipped by 2 bases and J by 2 bases; unmatched bases: 13. The CDR3 covers 18 residues. DNA for the CDR3: TGTGCCAGCAGCCAAAATTCAGTAGCGGGAGTCTTTCCCTACGAGCAGTACTTC. It specifies CASSQNSVAGVFPYEQYF.

The chain employs TRBV6-5 and TRBJ1-1, with D maybe TRBD1 (6 bases). Deletions cut 0 bases from V and 10 bases from J, with 15 bases between. The germline CDR1 and CDR2 sequences are MNHEY and SVGAGI. CDR3 length: 14 amino acids. The CDR3 sequence: CASSYSIWEGGAFF. In DNA form, the CDR3 reads TGTGCCAGCAGTTACTCGATCTGGGAAGGGGGAGCTTTCTTT.

This chain uses TRBV14 with TRBJ1-1; perhaps TRBD1 as D (6 bases). This CDR3 contains 14 residues. Trimming stripped 3 bases from V and 6 bases from J, with 14 bases between. Germline values: CDR1 SGHDN, CDR2 FVKESK. The CDR3 coding sequence is TGTGCCAGCAGCCACTCAGGGGATTTCGCTGAAGCTTTCTTT. This translates into CASSHSGDFAEAFF.

In this sample, this clone turned up once. This chain links TRBV12-5 with TRBJ1-2; possibly TRBD1 for D (5 bases). The CDR3 loop spans 14 amino acids. Trimming removed 5 bases at V and 1 base at J, with 11 bases between. The germline gives CDR1 LGHNT, CDR2 FRNRAP. In DNA, the CDR3 is TGTGCTAGTGGTATGGACACGCTTAACTATGGCTACACCTTC. It is translated as CASGMDTLNYGYTF.

Remarks on this clone: This sample includes further DNA sequences coding for the same CDR3. The chain carries TRBV7-2 and TRBJ2-3, with TRBD2 matching 9 bases. Trimming cost V 1 base and J 5 bases; bases outside gene matches: 7. The CDR3 extends over 16 amino acids. Germline V CDR1 and CDR2: SGHTA, FQGNSA. As DNA, the CDR3 is TGTGCCAGCAGCTTAGTGGGCGGGAGGGATGGAGATACGCAGTATTTT. It codes for CASSLVGGRDGDTQYF.

The chain couples TRBV27 to TRBJ2-5; D remains ambiguous. The J call may be faulty, since TRBJ2-7 better matches the DNA end. The germline CDR1 and CDR2 sequences are MNHEY and SMNVEV (reference sequence). This CDR3 contains 12 residues. The chain's CDR3 is CASSLSKYEQYF. The DNA for the CDR3 is TGTGCCAGCAGTTTATCGAAGTACGAGCAGTACTTC.

The rearrangement links TRBV27 to TRBJ2-1, with D hard to call. Trimming stripped 5 bases from V and 9 bases from J, with 14 bases between. Germline CDR1 reads MNHEY; CDR2 reads SMNVEV (reference sequence). The CDR3 consists of 13 residues. The DNA of the CDR3 is TGTGCCAGCAGTACCGACCCGCCGGGTGAGCAGTTCTTC. This translates into CASSTDPPGEQFF.